The clone carrying this T cell receptor (beta chain) has a single count. Antigen unknown. This cohort consisted of healthy bone marrow donors. The sample is drawn from a study of cytomegalovirus exposure and HLA in healthy donors. The V end lost 8 bases, the J end lost 4 bases, and 12 bases lay between the germline ends. This CDR3 region has 13 residues. CDR1 and CDR2 (germline): MNHEY, SMNVEV (reference sequence). The primer mix had 60 Vbeta and 13 Jbeta primers. Sequencing used immunoSEQ multiplex PCR; TCRdb keeps in-frame clones, though not all of them. The sample has 65,000 to 70,000 clones, 80% to 90% seen once. Study findings and constraints: In a later analysis, TCR beta V- and J-gene trimming was associated with a missense DCLRE1C variant. Sequencing probably produced one cluster of sequence variants that were highly shared.

This chain links TRBV27 with TRBJ2-1, with D perhaps TRBD1 (6 bases). This receptor was identified in a woman aged 30 to 39 in good health and CMV-seropositive. The specimen was PBMCs. The CDR3 DNA reads as TGTGCCAGCGGATTGGACAGATACAATGAGCAGTTCTTC. This encodes CASGLDRYNEQFF.